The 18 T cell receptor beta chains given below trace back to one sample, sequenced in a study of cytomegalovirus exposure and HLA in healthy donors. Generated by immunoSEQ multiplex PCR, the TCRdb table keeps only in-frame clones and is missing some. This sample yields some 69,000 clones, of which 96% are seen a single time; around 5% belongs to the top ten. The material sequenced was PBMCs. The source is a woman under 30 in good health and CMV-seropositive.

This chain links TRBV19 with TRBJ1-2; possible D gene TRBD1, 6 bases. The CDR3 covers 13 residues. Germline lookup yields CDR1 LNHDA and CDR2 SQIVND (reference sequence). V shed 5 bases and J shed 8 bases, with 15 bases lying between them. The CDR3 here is CASSSPGEYGYTF. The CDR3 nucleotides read TGTGCCAGTAGTTCCCCAGGGGAGTACGGCTACACCTTC.

The CDR3 protein is CASSTDTSGRADTQYF. The DNA of the CDR3 is TGTGCCAGTAGTACGGATACTAGCGGGCGGGCAGATACGCAGTATTTT. The chain has TRBV19 and TRBJ2-3; 9 nucleotides align to TRBD2. Germline V gene sequence: CDR1 LNHDA, CDR2 SQIVND (reference sequence). J gave up 4 bases and V 4 bases, and 9 bases lay outside the gene matches. This CDR3 comprises 16 residues. Filled out from reference TRBV19 and TRBJ2-3, the complete variable domain reads DGGITQSPKYLFRKEGQNVTLSCEQNLNHDAMYWYRQDPGQGLRLIYYSQIVNDFQKGDIAEGYSVSREKKESFPLTVTSAQKNPTAFYLCASSTDTSGRADTQYFGPGTRLTVL.

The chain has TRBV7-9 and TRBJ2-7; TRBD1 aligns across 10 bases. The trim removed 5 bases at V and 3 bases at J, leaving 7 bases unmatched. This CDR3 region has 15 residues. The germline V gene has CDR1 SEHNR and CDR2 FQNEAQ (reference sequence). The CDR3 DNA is TGTGCCAGCAGCCCCGGGACAGGGGAGATCTACGAGCAGTACTTC. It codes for CASSPGTGEIYEQYF. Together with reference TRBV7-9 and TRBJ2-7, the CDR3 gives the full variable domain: DTGVSQNPRHKITKRGQNVTFRCDPISEHNRLYWYRQTLGQGPEFLTYFQNEAQLEKSRLLSDRFSAERPKGSFSTLEIQRTEQGDSAMYLCASSPGTGEIYEQYFGPGTRLTVT.

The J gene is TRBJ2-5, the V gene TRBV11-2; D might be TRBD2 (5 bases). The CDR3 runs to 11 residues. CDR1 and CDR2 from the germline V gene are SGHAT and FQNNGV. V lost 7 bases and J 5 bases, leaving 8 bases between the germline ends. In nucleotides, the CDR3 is TGTGCCAGCACCTCGGGGGAGACCCAGTACTTC. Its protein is CASTSGETQYF.

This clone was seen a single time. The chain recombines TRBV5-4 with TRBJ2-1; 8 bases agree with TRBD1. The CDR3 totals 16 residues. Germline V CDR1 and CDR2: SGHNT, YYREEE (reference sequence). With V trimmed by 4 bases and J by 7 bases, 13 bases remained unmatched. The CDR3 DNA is TGTGCCAGCAGCAGCACAGGGGGTCCCCTCACGAATGAGCAGTTCTTC. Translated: CASSSTGGPLTNEQFF.

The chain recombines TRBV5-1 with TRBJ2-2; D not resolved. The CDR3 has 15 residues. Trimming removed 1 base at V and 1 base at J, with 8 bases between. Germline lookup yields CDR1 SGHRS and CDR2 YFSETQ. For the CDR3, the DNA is TGCGCCAGCAGCTTGCGAGGCGAGAACACCGGGGAGCTGTTTTTT. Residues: CASSLRGENTGELFF.

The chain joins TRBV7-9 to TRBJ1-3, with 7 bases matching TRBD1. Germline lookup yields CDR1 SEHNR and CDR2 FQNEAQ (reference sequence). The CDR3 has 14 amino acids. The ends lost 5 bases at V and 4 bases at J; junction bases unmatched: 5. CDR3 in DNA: TGTGCCAGCAGCCACGTACAGGGGGGAAACACCATATATTTT. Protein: CASSHVQGGNTIYF. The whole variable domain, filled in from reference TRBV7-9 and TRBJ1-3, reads DTGVSQNPRHKITKRGQNVTFRCDPISEHNRLYWYRQTLGQGPEFLTYFQNEAQLEKSRLLSDRFSAERPKGSFSTLEIQRTEQGDSAMYLCASSHVQGGNTIYFGEGSWLTVV.

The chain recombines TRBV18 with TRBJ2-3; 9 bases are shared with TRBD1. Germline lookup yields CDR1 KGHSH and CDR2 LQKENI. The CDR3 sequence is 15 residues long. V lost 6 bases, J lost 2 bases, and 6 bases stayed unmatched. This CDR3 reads CASSPDRGYTDTQYF. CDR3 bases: TGTGCCAGCTCCCCGGACAGGGGTTACACAGATACGCAGTATTTT.

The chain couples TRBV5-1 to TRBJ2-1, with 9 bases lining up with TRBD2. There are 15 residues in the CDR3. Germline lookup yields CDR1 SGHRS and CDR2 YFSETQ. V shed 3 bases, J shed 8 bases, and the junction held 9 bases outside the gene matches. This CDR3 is CASSSGLAWSDEQFF. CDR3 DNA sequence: TGCGCCAGCAGCTCCGGACTAGCGTGGTCCGATGAGCAGTTCTTC.

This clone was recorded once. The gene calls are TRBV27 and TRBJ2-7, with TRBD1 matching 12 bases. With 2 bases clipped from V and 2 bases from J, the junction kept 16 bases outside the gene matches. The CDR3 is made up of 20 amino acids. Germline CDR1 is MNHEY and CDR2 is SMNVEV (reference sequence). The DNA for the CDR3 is TGTGCCAGCAGTTTAAGGGACAGGGGGCGGCACGCGGGACTACCCTACGAGCAGTACTTC. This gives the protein CASSLRDRGRHAGLPYEQYF.

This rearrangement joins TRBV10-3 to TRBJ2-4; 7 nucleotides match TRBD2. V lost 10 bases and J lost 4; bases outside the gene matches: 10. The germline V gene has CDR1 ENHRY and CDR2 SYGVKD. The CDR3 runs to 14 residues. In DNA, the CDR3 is TGTGCCACATCCGATCTAGCGGCAAAAAACATTCAGTACTTC. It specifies CATSDLAAKNIQYF.

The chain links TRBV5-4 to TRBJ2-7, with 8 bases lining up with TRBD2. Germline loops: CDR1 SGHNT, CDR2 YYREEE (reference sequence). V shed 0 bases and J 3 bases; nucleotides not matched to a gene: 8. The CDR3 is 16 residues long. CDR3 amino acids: CASSLDGSGKGYEQYF. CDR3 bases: TGTGCCAGCAGCTTGGATGGTAGCGGGAAGGGCTACGAGCAGTACTTC.

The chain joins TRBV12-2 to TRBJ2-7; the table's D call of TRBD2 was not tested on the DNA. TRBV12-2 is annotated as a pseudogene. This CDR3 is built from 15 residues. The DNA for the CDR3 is TGTGCAAGTCGCTTAGCGGAGCGGGATCTAGTTGAGCAGTACTTC. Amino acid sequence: CASRLAERDLVEQYF.

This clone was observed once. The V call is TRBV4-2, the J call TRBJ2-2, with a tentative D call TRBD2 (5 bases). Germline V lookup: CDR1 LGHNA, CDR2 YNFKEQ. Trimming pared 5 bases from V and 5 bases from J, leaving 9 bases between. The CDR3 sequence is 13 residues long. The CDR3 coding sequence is TGTGCCAGCAGCGAGACGGGAACCGGGGAGCTGTTTTTT. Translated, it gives CASSETGTGELFF.

CDR3 protein: CASSSYLANYGYTF. CDR3 sequence (DNA): TGTGCCAGCAGTTCCTACTTAGCTAACTATGGCTACACCTTC. This chain connects TRBV27 to TRBJ1-2; unclear D gene. This CDR3 is 14 amino acids long. V lost 4 bases and J 0 bases, leaving 9 bases between the germline ends. Germline V CDR1 and CDR2: MNHEY, SMNVEV (reference sequence).

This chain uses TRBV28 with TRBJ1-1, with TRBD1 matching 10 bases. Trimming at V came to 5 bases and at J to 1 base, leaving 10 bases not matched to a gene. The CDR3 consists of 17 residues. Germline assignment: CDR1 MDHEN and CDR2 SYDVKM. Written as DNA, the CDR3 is TGTGCCAGCAGTCCCCGCGGGACAGGGGATAGGAACACTGAAGCTTTCTTT. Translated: CASSPRGTGDRNTEAFF.

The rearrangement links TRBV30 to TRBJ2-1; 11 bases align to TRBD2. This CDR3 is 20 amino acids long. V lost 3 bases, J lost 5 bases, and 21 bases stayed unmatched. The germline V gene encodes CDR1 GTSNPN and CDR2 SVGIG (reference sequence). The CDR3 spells CAWRVGILAGERGWNNEQFF. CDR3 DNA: TGTGCCTGGAGGGTAGGCATACTAGCGGGAGAGAGGGGGTGGAACAATGAGCAGTTCTTC.

CDR3 sequence (DNA): TGTGCCAGCATACGGGACAGGGGAATGAACACTGAAGCTTTCTTT. It specifies CASIRDRGMNTEAFF. V is TRBV28 and J is TRBJ1-1; 10 nucleotides agree with TRBD1. In germline, CDR1 is MDHEN, CDR2 SYDVKM. The J segment lost 0 bases and the V segment lost 7 bases, leaving 5 bases of the junction unmatched. The CDR3 totals 15 residues.